The entry that follows covers one T cell receptor (beta chain) sequence. Its cognate antigen is unknown. These data come from a study of beta chain features in type 1 diabetes. Whole-study results and caveats: Type 1 diabetes patients had TCRB CDR3s that were shorter (moderately but significantly so) in all four CD4+ subsets.

Since all of the isolated RNA was reverse transcribed, expressed TCRB transcripts were what got sequenced. Produced via immunoSEQ multiplex PCR; TCRdb's table is partial and in-frame only. The sample consists of 52,000 or so clones, 40% to 65% of them appearing once. Germline loops: CDR1 MNHNS, CDR2 SASEGT. The CDR3 runs to 12 residues. The V segment lost 5 bases and the J segment 10 bases; nucleotides outside the gene matches: 4. This TCR came from a woman aged 40 to 50 with type 1 diabetes. Sample: Tregs from blood. This chain connects TRBV6-1 to TRBJ2-1, with 8 bases fitting TRBD1. The CDR3 region has the DNA TGTGCCAGCAGTTTACAGGGGGAGGAGCAGTTCTTC. As protein: CASSLQGEEQFF.